This T cell receptor beta chain was obtained from a study of T-cell reconstitution after alpha-beta-depleted transplantation in children listed by TCRdb under 2016. A note on the overall study: The study quantitatively tracked T-cell immune reconstitution after TCRalphabeta/CD19-depleted allogeneic hematopoietic cell transplantation in children using TCR repertoire profiling.

The receptor library was made with PCR. The instrument given in TCRdb is Illumina HiSeq 2500. TCR library preparation used molecular barcoding, with unique molecular identifiers applied to normalize quantification of the TCRbeta repertoire. The public sequencing data were trimmed at Q25 with fastp and processed into clonotypes with MiXCR by TCRdb, which kept only in-frame beta chains. All rows with the same CDR3 protein become a single entry with the most common DNA and genes. This sample has hundreds of thousands of distinct CDR3 sequences in its table, and approximately 17% of those were observed once. 1.1% of the sample goes to the ten largest clones. From V the trimming removes 8 bases and from J it removes 0 bases, while the gene matches leave 6 bases of the junction unaccounted for. CDR1 and CDR2, per the germline V gene, are MNHEY and SVGEGT. The CDR3 spans 14 residues, from the cysteine through the phenylalanine. Only the CDR3 region is kept as DNA, spanning 42 bases read in frame from base 1.

In its sample, this clonotype was seen many times. Its antigen remains undetermined. No base quality information exists; no much larger clone differs at one position. Recombination linked TRBV6-2 or TRBV6-3 to TRBJ1-1, and 7 junctional nucleotides match TRBD1. The sample in question was PBMCs from the stem cell graft donor, obtained from the stem cell graft. This receptor was identified in a human donor who donated a stem cell graft to a child with acute myeloid leukemia. The bases are TGTGCCAGCCACCGGGGACAGCTGAACACTGAAGCTTTCTTT. Translation gives CASHRGQLNTEAFF.